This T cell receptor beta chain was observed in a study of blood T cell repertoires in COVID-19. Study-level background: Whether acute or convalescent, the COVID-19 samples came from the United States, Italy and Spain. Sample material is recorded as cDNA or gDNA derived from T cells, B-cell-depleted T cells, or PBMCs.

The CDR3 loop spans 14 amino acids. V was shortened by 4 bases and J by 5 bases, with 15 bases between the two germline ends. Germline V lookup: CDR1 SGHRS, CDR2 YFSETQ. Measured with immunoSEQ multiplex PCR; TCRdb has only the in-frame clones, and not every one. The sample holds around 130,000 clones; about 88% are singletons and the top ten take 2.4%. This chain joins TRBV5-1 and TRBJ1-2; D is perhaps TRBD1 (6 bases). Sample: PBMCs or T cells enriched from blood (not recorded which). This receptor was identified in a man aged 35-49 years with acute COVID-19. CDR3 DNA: TGCGCCAGCAGCCCGGACAGTTTTAGGTATGGCTACACCTTC. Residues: CASSPDSFRYGYTF.